These 14 T cell receptor beta chains came from one sample sequenced in a study of T cells in Graves' hyperthyroidism and ophthalmopathy. Regions amplified from RNA transcripts were the TCR beta CDR3 regions. HTBI primers were employed in a first-round RT-PCR of the TCR CDR3. Each CDR3 protein gets one entry after TCRdb re-called the multiplex PCR reads with MiXCR. The sample lists about 420,000 distinct CDR3 sequences, roughly 14% occurring once. Sequencing was carried out using blood. These receptors came from a woman aged 18-29 years with Graves' hyperthyroidism.

The chain combines TRBV5-8 with TRBJ2-5; 13 positions agree with TRBD2. Germline V gives CDR1 SGHTS, CDR2 YDEGEE. The ends lost 3 bases at V and 8 bases at J; junction bases unmatched: 7. This CDR3 has 15 amino acids. The CDR3 DNA reads as TGTGCCAGCAGCTCGACTAGCGGGGGGCTCTACACCCAGTACTTC. Its translation: CASSSTSGGLYTQYF.

This clonotype was recorded many times. The chain joins TRBV7-6 to TRBJ2-1; 13 bases match TRBD2. CDR3 size: 13 residues. V lost 5 bases to trimming and J lost 12 bases; unmatched junction nucleotides: 4. The germline V gene encodes CDR1 SGHVS and CDR2 FNYEAQ. The CDR3, as DNA: TGTGCCAGCAGCACCGGGACTAGCGGGATGCAGTTCTTC. The encoded protein is CASSTGTSGMQFF.

This clonotype was seen many times. Written as DNA, the CDR3 is TGCAGTGCTAGAGACTCTAGCGGGAGCTACGAGCAGTACTTC. This encodes CSARDSSGSYEQYF. The J gene is TRBJ2-7, the V gene TRBV20-1, with TRBD2 matching 10 bases. The CDR3 is 14 residues long. V gave up 0 bases and J gave up 3 bases; unmatched junction bases: 2. Germline CDR1 is DFQATT and CDR2 is SNEGSKA (reference sequence).

This clonotype was counted at least ten times. The chain joins TRBV2 to TRBJ2-5; weak D call: TRBD2 (5 bases). With 4 bases removed from V and 2 bases from J, the gap between germline ends came to 17 bases. This CDR3 is built from 16 residues. CDR1 is SNHLY and CDR2 is FYNNEI in the germline V gene. The CDR3 here is CASSGASPGEQETQYF. The CDR3 DNA is TGTGCCAGCAGTGGGGCCTCCCCCGGGGAACAAGAGACCCAGTACTTC.

This clonotype was seen only a few times. The CDR3 sequence is CSARDSLTSYNEQFF. DNA for the CDR3: TGCAGTGCTAGAGATTCGCTGACTTCCTACAATGAGCAGTTCTTC. This chain connects TRBV20-1 to TRBJ2-1; the D is unclear. There are 15 residues in the CDR3. The V and J ends lost 0 bases and 1 base respectively, with 10 bases between them. CDR1 is DFQATT, CDR2 SNEGSKA, per germline (reference sequence).

There are many counts of this clonotype. V usage is TRBV7-2 and J usage is TRBJ1-6; TRBD1 matches 8 bases. J gave up 0 bases and V 6 bases, and 10 bases lay outside the gene matches. Germline V gene data show CDR1 as SGHTA and CDR2 as FQGNSA. This CDR3 has 18 residues. The CDR3 nucleotides read TGTGCCAGCAGTTCCCGGGGACAGGAAAGCTCCTATAATTCACCCCTCCACTTT. Translation: CASSSRGQESSYNSPLHF.

As concerns this clonotype: A much larger clone lies a single base off, so this may be a read error. The chain combines TRBV2 with TRBJ1-2; possibly TRBD1 for D (5 bases). The CDR3 runs to 16 residues. Germline values: CDR1 SNHLY, CDR2 FYNNEI. The DNA of the CDR3 is TGTGCCAGCAGTGATGGCGTCGACAGTACATTTTATGTCTACACCTTC. Translating it yields CASSDGVDSTFYVYTF.

V and J are TRBV12-3 or TRBV12-4 and TRBJ1-1; D gene unclear. V lost 5 bases, J lost 6 bases, and 4 bases lay in between. The CDR3 length is 10 residues. This CDR3 is CASSSAEAFF. The CDR3 bases are TGTGCCAGCAGTAGCGCTGAAGCTTTCTTT.

This clonotype was detected only a few times. This chain links TRBV4-1 with TRBJ2-3; D is uncertain. V lost 5 bases, J lost 6 bases, and 12 bases lay in between. This CDR3 comprises 13 residues. Germline CDR1 is MGHRA and CDR2 is YSYEKL. The CDR3 region is CASSDTLRDTQYF. The CDR3 DNA follows: TGCGCCAGCAGCGACACCTTACGGGATACGCAGTATTTT.

This clonotype was detected ten times or more. The V and J genes are TRBV7-9 and TRBJ1-4, with TRBD1 as a possible D gene (5 bases). The germline CDR1 and CDR2 sequences are SEHNR and FQNEAQ (reference sequence). This CDR3 is 16 amino acids long. Trimming pared 0 bases from V and 7 bases from J, leaving 15 bases between. The DNA of the CDR3 is TGTGCCAGCAGCTTAGCTGAGGGGCCAGGGCCTGAAAAACTGTTTTTT. This sequence encodes CASSLAEGPGPEKLFF. Looking up the rest from reference TRBV7-9 and TRBJ1-4 gives the full variable domain: DTGVSQNPRHKITKRGQNVTFRCDPISEHNRLYWYRQTLGQGPEFLTYFQNEAQLEKSRLLSDRFSAERPKGSFSTLEIQRTEQGDSAMYLCASSLAEGPGPEKLFFGSGTQLSVL.

This clonotype occurred many times. The chain carries TRBV12-3 or TRBV12-4 and TRBJ1-6; the match to TRBD1 covers 7 bases. The CDR3 covers 15 residues. V was clipped by 4 bases and J by 6 bases; unmatched bases: 6. CDR3 sequence reads: CASSSLTGTNSPLHF. The CDR3 region has the DNA TGTGCCAGCAGTTCCCTGACAGGGACTAATTCACCCCTCCACTTT.

This clonotype was found many times. The CDR3: CASSLPQNQETQYF. CDR3 bases: TGTGCCAGCAGCTTGCCGCAGAACCAAGAGACCCAGTACTTC. The chain uses TRBV5-6 and TRBJ2-5; D gene unclear. This CDR3 has 14 amino acids. Trimming removed 1 base from V and 0 bases from J, with 7 bases in between. Germline CDR1 reads SGHDT; CDR2 reads YYEEEE.

The J gene is TRBJ2-7, the V gene TRBV10-3; 12 bases map to TRBD1. J lost 5 bases, V lost 5 bases, and 7 bases had no gene match. Per the germline V gene, CDR1 is ENHRY and CDR2 is SYGVKD. CDR3 length equals 15 residues. In DNA, the CDR3 is TGTGCCATCAGTTCTACCGGGACAGGGGGCGACGAGCAGTACTTC. Its translation: CAISSTGTGGDEQYF.

This clonotype has a handful of counts. This chain connects TRBV5-5 to TRBJ2-7; D may be TRBD1 or TRBD2 (5 bases each). CDR1 SGHKS and CDR2 YYEKEE come from the germline V gene (reference sequence). Trimming cost V 5 bases and J 4 bases, with 13 bases left between them. CDR3 size: 13 residues. The CDR3 loop is CASSLMGEYEQYF. The CDR3, as DNA: TGTGCCAGCAGTCTCATGGGGGAATACGAGCAGTACTTC.